This TCR beta chain is drawn from a study of cytomegalovirus exposure and HLA in healthy donors. Notes on the study in general: In a later analysis, first-cohort TCR clusters were found to tend to co-occur in the 130 or so validation repertoires. Most TCR sequences were seen very rarely across donors, but some public TCRs occurred in many. The study flagged fewer than 200 TCR beta chains as cytomegalovirus-associated.

The germline V and J ends were trimmed by 4 bases and 8 bases, with 18 bases remaining between them. This CDR3 contains 15 residues. From germline, CDR1 is LNHDA and CDR2 SQIVND (reference sequence). Profiling relied on immunoSEQ multiplex PCR, and the TCRdb table lists in-frame clones only, not all of them. The table records approximately 200,000 clones, 65% to 90% of them present only once. The donors were part of the validation cohort of around 110 subjects. That cohort was separate from the first cohort, which comprised 670 or so subjects. Concerning this clone: Its matching antigen is unknown.

The specimen was PBMCs. The TCR originated in a woman in her thirties in good health and CMV-seropositive. This chain joins TRBV19 and TRBJ2-1; D might be TRBD2 (5 bases). CDR3 DNA sequence: TGTGCCAGTAGTACTGGACTTCCGACCGTCCATGAGCAGTTCTTC. Translation: CASSTGLPTVHEQFF.